This T cell receptor beta chain is drawn from a study of T cells after posttransplantation cyclophosphamide. Methotrexate plus calcineurin inhibitor accompanied controls' myeloablative marrow transplants; sampling was 1 year later. V dropped 5 bases and J dropped 2 bases, with 10 bases sitting between them. This CDR3 is 14 amino acids long. Germline values: CDR1 MNHNS, CDR2 SASEGT. Using immunoSEQ multiplex PCR, the repertoire was profiled, and TCRdb retains in-frame clones only, with some absent. Among tens of thousands of clones listed, more than 80% were seen once. The sequencing used PBMCs, collected after an allogeneic stem cell transplant with a calcineurin inhibitor and methotrexate. The sequence came from a female patient aged 45-65 years who received an allogeneic stem cell transplant from an unrelated donor, was CMV-positive, and had chronic GVHD only. The graft donor may be the source of some T cells. The rearrangement joins TRBV6-1 to TRBJ2-4; D gene ambiguous. This CDR3 reads CASSSAVTKNIQYF. As DNA, the CDR3 is TGTGCCAGCAGTTCGGCGGTAACCAAAAACATTCAGTACTTC.